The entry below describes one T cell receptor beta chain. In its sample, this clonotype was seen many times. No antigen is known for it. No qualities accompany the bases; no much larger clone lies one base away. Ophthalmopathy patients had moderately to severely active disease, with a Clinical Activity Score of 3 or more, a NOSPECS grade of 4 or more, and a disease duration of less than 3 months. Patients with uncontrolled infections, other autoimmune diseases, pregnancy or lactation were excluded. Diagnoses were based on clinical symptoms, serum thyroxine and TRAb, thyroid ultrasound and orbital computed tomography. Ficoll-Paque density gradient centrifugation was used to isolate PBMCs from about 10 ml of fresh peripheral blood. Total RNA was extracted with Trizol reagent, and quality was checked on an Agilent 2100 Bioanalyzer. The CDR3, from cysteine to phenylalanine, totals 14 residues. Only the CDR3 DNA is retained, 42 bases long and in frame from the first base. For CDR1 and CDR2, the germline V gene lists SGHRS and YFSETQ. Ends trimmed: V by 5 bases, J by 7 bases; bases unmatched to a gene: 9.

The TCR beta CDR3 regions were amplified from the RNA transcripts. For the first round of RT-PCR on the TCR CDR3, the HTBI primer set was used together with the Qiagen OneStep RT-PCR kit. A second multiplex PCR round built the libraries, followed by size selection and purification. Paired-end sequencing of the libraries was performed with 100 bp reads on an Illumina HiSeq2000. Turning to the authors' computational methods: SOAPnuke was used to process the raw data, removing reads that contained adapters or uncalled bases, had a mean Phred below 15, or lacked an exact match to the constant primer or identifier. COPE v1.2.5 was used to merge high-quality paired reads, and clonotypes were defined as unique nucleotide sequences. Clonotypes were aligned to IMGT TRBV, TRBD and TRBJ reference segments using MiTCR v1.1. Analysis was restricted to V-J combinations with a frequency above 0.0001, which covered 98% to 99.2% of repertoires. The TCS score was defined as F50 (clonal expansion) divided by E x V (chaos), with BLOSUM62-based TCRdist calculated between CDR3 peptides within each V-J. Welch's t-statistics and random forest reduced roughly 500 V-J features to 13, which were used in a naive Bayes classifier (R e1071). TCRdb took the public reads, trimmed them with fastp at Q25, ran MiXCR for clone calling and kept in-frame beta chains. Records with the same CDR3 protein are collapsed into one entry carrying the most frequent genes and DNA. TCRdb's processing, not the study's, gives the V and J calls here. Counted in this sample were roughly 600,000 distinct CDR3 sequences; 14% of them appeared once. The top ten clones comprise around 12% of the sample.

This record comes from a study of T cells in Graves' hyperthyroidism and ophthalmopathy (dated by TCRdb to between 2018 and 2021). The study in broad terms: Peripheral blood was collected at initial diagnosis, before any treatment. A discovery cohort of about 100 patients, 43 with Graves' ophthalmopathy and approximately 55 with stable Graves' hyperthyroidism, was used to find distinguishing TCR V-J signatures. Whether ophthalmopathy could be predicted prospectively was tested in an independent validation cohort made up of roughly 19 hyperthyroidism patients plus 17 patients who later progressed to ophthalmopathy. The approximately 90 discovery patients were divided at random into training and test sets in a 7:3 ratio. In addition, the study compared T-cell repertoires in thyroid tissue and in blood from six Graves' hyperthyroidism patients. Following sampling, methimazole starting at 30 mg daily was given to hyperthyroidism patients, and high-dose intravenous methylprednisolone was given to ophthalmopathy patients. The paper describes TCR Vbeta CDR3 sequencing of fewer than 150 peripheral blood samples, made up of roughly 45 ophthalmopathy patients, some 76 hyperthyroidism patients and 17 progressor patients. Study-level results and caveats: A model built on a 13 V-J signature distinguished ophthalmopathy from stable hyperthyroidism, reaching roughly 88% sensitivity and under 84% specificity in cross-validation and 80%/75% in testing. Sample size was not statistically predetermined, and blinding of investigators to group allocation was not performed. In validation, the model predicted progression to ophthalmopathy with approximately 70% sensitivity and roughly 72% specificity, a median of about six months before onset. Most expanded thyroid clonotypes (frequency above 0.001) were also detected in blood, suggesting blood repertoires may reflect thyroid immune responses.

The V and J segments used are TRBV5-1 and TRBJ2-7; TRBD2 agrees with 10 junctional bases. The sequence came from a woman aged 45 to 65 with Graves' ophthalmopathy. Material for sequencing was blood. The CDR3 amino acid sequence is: CASRTGTSAPEQYF. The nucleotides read TGCGCCAGCAGGACCGGGACTAGCGCACCAGAGCAGTACTTC.